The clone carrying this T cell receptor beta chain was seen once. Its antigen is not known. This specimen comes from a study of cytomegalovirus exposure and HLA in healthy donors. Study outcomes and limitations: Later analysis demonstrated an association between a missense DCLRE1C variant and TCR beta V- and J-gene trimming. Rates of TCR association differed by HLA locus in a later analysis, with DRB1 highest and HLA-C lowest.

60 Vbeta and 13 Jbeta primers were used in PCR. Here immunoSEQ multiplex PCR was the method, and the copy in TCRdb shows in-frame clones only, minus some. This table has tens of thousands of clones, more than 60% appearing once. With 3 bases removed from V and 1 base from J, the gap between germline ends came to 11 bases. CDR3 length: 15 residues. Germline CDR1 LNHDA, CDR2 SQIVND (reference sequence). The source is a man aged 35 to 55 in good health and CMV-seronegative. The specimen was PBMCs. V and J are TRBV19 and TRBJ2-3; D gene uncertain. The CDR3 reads CASSIGYSRTDTQYF. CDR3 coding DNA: TGTGCCAGTAGTATTGGTTACAGTCGCACAGATACGCAGTATTTT.